The T cell receptor (beta chain) under discussion was sequenced for a study of beta chain features in type 1 diabetes. CDR3 length equals 17 residues. The V and J ends lost 3 bases and 2 bases, in that order; junction bases with no gene match: 2. In germline, CDR1 is WSHSY, CDR2 SAAADI. The isolated RNA, all of it, was reverse transcribed, so expressed TCRB transcripts were what got sequenced. Produced via immunoSEQ multiplex PCR; TCRdb's table is partial and in-frame only. This sample has over 300,000 clones; around 9% occur once, and the top ten carry over 0.95%. Study-wide results and caveats: Among patients with Type 1 diabetes, TCRB CDR3s were moderately but significantly shorter in every one of the four CD4+ subsets. For type 1 diabetes patients, VDJ junctions showed fewer insertions and more deletions.

A remark on this clone: Its antigen is unknown.

Sequencing used central memory CD4+ T cells from blood. The clonotype originates from a man under 40 with type 1 diabetes. The chain combines TRBV10-2 with TRBJ2-6; 12 bases match TRBD1. This CDR3 reads CASSDRDRGPGANVLTF. As DNA, the CDR3 is TGCGCCAGCAGTGATCGGGACAGGGGGCCTGGGGCCAACGTCCTGACTTTC.